This T cell receptor beta chain was sequenced in a study of blood T cells in healthy people across ages (dated by TCRdb to between 2014 and 2017). Describing the broader study: Template switching captured roughly one uniquely barcoded TCR beta cDNA molecule per two T cells in model experiments. To track age-related changes in TCR beta repertoire diversity, the study relied on deep sequencing normalized with unique cDNA molecular identifiers. Donors were grouped into four age groups: young (average about 15 years), middle-aged (39), aged (approximately 67) and long-lived (around 82). To avoid experimental bias, donors of different ages were spread randomly across the sequencing lanes. Using the same blood draw, the study looked at two additional independent replicas of 1 million unique cDNA reads for two donors, one aged 18 to 30 and the other aged 80 or older. Overall study outcomes, separate from this receptor: Total diversity estimates from one million sequenced T cells were considered lower bounds and underestimates. Bulk unsorted PBMC profiling prevented conclusive comparison of naive and antigen-experienced compartments. Compared with the aged group, the long-lived group had more naive CD4+ T cells, fewer expanded clones and increased TCR diversity, a pattern suggesting age selection. Observed TCR beta diversity per million T cells fell roughly linearly with age, and a significant reduction was already apparent by age approximately 41. The percentage of naive T cells measured by flow cytometry correlated strongly with observed TCR beta diversity. Because donor CMV infection status was unknown, age-related changes in expanded clonotypes were potentially confounded.

The roughly 39 donors, aged 6 to 90 years, were systemically healthy Caucasian individuals from Russia. Each donor gave 8 to 10 milliliters of peripheral blood, collected into EDTA-treated Vacutainer tubes. PBMCs were isolated by Ficoll-Paque density-gradient centrifugation, with at least 6 million obtained per sample. Trizol reagent was used to extract total RNA from PBMCs, with at least 5.5 micrograms per sample. For every donor, flow cytometry on a PBMC aliquot measured the percentage of naive CD45RAhigh/CD27high T cells. Receptor libraries were prepared by 5' RACE. Sequenced using an Illumina HiSeq 2500. A second PCR of 7 to 11 cycles was performed with a sample-barcoded 5' primer and a J-beta primer mix. A template-switch 5' adaptor carrying 12 random nucleotides introduced a unique molecular identifier onto each TCR beta cDNA molecule. Each sample yielded at least 3 million CDR3-containing paired-end reads. All of the RNA was converted into first-strand cDNA using the Mint cDNA synthesis kit, with a TRBC-specific oligonucleotide serving as the primer. After uracil-DNA glycosylase treatment, a first 18-cycle PCR used universal primers M1SS and BC2_uni_R on all cDNA. Concerning the study's data processing: For normalization, 1 million high-quality reads were randomly selected from each sample, with every read carrying a distinct molecular identifier. Reads sharing molecular identifiers were discarded rather than binned into consensus sequences. MiTCR, with a Q25 quality threshold and the strictest error-elimination algorithm, was used for CDR3 identification, clonotype clustering and error correction. A nonparametric unseen species model using Euler transformation provided a lower-bound estimate of total TCR beta diversity. TCRdb ran its own pipeline on the public reads, namely fastp trimming at Q25 and MiXCR clone calling, and kept in-frame beta chains. Rows merge per CDR3 protein into single entries with the most common DNA and genes. These V and J calls are TCRdb output, not the study's own analysis. This sample is represented by approximately 800,000 distinct CDR3 sequences; 35% to 40% of them were singletons. Roughly 13% of the sample is in the top ten clones.

With respect to this clonotype: The clone's antigen remains unknown. A junction end diverges from the germline sequence, so it may reflect a read error.

There are 14 amino acids in the CDR3, from cysteine to phenylalanine inclusive. The read is trimmed to its CDR3 DNA, 42 bases read in frame from base 1. From the germline V gene (reference sequence), CDR1 is GTSNPN and CDR2 is SVGIG. The sequence is built from TRBV30 and TRBJ2-7; the D gene assignment is ambiguous. Sequencing was performed on blood. The receptor comes from a man aged 18 to 30 in good health. The CDR3 reads as follows: CAWSVRTRSYGQYF. In nucleotide form, the sequence is TGTGCCTGGAGTGTACGGACCCGATCCTACGGGCAGTACTTC.